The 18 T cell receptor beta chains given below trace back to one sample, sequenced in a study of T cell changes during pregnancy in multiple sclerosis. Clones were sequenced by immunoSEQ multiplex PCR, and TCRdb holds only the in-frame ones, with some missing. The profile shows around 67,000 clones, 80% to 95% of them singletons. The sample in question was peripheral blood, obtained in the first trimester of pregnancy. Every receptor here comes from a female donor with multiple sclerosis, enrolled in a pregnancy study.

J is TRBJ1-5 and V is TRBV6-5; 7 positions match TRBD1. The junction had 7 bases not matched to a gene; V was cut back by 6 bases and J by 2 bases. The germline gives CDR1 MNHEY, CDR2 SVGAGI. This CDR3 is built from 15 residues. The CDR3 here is CASSSDRAGNQPQHF. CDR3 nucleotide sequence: TGTGCCAGCAGCTCAGACAGGGCGGGCAATCAGCCCCAGCATTTT.

The CDR3 nucleotides read TGCGCCAGCAGCCAAGATTTCGGGGTTGCGAACACCGGGGAGCTGTTTTTT. Its translation: CASSQDFGVANTGELFF. The J gene is TRBJ2-2, the V gene TRBV4-3, with TRBD2 as a possible D gene (5 bases). V shed 0 bases and J shed 0 bases, with 11 bases lying between them. Germline values: CDR1 LGHNA, CDR2 YSLEER. The length of the CDR3 is 17 residues.

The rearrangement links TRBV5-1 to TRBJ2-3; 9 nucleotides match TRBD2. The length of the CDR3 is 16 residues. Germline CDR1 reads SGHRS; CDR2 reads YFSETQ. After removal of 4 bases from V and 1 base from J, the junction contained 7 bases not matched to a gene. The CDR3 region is CASSLQWTSGTDTQYF. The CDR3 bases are TGCGCCAGCAGCCTGCAATGGACTAGCGGCACAGATACGCAGTATTTT. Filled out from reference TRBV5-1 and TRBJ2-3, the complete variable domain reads KAGVTQTPRYLIKTRGQQVTLSCSPISGHRSVSWYQQTPGQGLQFLFEYFSETQRNKGNFPGRFSGRQFSNSRSEMNVSTLELGDSALYLCASSLQWTSGTDTQYFGPGTRLTVL.

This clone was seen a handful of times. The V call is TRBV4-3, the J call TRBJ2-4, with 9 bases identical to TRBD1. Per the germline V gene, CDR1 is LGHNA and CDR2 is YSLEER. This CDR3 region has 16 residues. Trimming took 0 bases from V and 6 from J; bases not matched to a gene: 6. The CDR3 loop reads CASSQDPGQGSNIQYF. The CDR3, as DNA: TGCGCCAGCAGCCAAGATCCAGGACAGGGGTCAAACATTCAGTACTTC.

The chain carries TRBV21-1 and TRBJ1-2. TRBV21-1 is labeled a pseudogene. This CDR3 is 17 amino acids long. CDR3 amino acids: CASSKAGGGGSLYGYTF. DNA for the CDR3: TGTGCCAGCAGCAAAGCGGGAGGAGGAGGGAGCCTCTATGGCTACACCTTC.

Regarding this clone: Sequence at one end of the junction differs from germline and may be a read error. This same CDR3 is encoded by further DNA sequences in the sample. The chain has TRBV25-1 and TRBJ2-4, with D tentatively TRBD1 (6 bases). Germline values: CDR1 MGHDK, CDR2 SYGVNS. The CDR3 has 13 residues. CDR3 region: CAHHPGQKNIQYF. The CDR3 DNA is TGCGCCCACCACCCCGGACAGAAAAACATTCAGTACTTC.

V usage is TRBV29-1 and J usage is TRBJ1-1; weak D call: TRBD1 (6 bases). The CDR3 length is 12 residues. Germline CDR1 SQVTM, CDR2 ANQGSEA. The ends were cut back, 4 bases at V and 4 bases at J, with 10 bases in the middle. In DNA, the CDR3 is TGCAGCGTTGTAATAGGGGGCACTGAAGCTTTCTTT. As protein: CSVVIGGTEAFF.

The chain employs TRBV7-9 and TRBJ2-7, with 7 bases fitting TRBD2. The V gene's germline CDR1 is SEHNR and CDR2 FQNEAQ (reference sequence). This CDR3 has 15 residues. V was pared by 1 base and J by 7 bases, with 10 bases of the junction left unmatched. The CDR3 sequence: CASSLEFGEGREQYF. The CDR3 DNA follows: TGTGCCAGCAGCTTAGAGTTCGGGGAGGGTCGGGAGCAGTACTTC.

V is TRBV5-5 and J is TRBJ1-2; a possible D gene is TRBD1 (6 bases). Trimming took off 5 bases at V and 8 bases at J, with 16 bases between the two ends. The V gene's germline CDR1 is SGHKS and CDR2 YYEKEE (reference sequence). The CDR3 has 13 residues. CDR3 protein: CASRFQGKEGYTF. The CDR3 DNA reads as TGTGCCAGCAGGTTCCAGGGGAAGGAGGGCTACACCTTC.

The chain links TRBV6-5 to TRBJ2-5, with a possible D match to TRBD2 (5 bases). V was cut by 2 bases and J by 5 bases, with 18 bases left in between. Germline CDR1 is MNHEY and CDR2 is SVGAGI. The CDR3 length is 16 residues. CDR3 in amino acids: CASSYEHAGGRETQYF. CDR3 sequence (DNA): TGTGCCAGCAGTTACGAGCATGCAGGAGGTCGGGAGACCCAGTACTTC.

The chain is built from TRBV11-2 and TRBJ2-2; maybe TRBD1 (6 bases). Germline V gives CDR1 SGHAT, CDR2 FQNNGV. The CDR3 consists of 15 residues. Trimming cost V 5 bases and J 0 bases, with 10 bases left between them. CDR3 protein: CASSLGTTNTGELFF. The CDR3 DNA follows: TGTGCCAGCAGCCTGGGGACAACGAACACCGGGGAGCTGTTTTTT.

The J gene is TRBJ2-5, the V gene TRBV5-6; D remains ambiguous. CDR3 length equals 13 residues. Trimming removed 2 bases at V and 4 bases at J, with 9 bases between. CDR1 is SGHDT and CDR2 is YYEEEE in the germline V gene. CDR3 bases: TGTGCCAGCAGCTTCCAGGTTCGAGAGACCCAGTACTTC. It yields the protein CASSFQVRETQYF.

In DNA form, the CDR3 reads TGTGCCAGCAGCTCCTCGTGGGGAGGCTATGGCTACACCTTC. Translated: CASSSSWGGYGYTF. The V call is TRBV7-9, the J call TRBJ1-2, with D hard to call. V shed 4 bases and J shed 4 bases, with 13 bases lying between them. There are 14 residues in the CDR3. Germline V lookup: CDR1 SEHNR, CDR2 FQNEAQ (reference sequence).

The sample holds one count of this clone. CDR3 in DNA: TGTGCCAGTAGTAAGGATTCCGGGACAGCTAGCAACTATGGCTACACCTTC. Amino acids: CASSKDSGTASNYGYTF. This sequence joins TRBV19 and TRBJ1-2, with 7 bases that match TRBD1. Germline values: CDR1 LNHDA, CDR2 SQIVND (reference sequence). J gave up 2 bases and V 4 bases, and 13 bases lay outside the gene matches. The CDR3 has 17 amino acids.

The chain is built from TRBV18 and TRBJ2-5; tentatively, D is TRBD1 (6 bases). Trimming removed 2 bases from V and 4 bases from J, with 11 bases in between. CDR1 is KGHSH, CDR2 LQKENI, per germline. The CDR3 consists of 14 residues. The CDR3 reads CASSPSRGGETQYF. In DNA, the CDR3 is TGTGCCAGCTCACCAAGCAGGGGTGGAGAGACCCAGTACTTC.

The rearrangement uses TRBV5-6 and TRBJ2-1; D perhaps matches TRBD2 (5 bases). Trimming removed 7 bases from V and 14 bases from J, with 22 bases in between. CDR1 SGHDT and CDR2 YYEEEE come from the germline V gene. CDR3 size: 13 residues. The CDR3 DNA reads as TGTGCCAGCTTCCGAAGAGTCGGGGAGAGGGAGTTCTTC. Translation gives CASFRRVGEREFF.

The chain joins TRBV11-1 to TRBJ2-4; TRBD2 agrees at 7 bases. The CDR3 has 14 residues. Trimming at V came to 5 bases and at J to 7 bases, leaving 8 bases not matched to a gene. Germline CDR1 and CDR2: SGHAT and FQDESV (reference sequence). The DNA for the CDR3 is TGTGCCAGCAGCGTCGGACTAGATGGGAACATTCAGTACTTC. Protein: CASSVGLDGNIQYF. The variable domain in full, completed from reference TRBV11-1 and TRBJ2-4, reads EAEVAQSPRYKITEKSQAVAFWCDPISGHATLYWYRQILGQGPELLVQFQDESVVDDSQLPKDRFSAERLKGVDSTLKIQPAELGDSAMYLCASSVGLDGNIQYFGAGTRLSVL.

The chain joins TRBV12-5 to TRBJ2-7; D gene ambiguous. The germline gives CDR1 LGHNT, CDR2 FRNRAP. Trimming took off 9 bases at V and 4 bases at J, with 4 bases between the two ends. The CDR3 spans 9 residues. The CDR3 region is CASQYEQYF. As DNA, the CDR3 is TGTGCTAGCCAGTACGAGCAGTACTTC.